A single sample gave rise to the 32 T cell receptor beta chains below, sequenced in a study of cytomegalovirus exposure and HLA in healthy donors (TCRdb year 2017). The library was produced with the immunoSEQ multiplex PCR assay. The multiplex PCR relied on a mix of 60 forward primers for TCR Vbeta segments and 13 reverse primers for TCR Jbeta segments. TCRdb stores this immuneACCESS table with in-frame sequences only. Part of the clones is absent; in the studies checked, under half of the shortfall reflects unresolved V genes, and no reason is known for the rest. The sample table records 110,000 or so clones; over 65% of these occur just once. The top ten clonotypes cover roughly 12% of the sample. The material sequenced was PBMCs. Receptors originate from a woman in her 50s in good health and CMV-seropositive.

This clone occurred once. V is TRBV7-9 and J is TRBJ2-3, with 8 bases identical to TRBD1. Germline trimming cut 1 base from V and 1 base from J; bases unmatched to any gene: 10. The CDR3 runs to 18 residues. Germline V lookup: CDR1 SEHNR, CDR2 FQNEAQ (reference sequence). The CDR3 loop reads CASSLVPDRGWGTDTQYF. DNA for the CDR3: TGTGCCAGCAGCTTAGTGCCTGACAGGGGCTGGGGCACAGATACGCAGTATTTT.

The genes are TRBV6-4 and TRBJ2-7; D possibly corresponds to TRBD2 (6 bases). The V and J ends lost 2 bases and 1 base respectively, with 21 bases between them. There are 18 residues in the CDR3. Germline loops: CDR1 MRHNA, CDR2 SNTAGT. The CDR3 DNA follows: TGTGCCAGCAGTGACCCAGAAATGAGGAGGGCTCTGTCCTACGAGCAGTACTTC. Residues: CASSDPEMRRALSYEQYF.

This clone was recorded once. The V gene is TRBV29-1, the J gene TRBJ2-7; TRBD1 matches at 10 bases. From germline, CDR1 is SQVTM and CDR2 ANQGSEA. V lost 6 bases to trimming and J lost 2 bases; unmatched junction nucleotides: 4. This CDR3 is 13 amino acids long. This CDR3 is CSVRTGGTYEQYF. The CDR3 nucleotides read TGCAGCGTGAGGACAGGGGGAACCTACGAGCAGTACTTC.

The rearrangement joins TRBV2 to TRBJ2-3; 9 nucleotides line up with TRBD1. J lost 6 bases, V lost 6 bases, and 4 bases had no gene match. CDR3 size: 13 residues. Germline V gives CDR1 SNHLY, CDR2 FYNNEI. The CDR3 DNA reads TGTGCCAGCAGGAAAGGACAGGGGGATACGCAGTATTTT. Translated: CASRKGQGDTQYF.

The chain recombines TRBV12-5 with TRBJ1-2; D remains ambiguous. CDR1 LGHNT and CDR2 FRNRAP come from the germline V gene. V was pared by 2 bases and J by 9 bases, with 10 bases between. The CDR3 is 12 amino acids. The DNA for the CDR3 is TGTGCTAGTGGTTTGACAGTTAACAGCTACACCTTC. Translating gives CASGLTVNSYTF.

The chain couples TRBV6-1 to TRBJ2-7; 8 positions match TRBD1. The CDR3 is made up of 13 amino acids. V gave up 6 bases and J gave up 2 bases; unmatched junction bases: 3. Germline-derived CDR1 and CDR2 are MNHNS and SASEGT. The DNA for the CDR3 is TGTGCCAGCAGAAGGACAGGGACCTACGAGCAGTACTTC. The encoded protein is CASRRTGTYEQYF.

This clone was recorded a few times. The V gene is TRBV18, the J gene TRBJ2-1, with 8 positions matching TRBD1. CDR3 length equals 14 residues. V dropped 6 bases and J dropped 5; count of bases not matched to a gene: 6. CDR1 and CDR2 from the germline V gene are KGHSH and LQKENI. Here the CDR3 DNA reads TGTGCCAGCTCCGGACAGGGCGTTAACAATGAGCAGTTCTTC. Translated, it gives CASSGQGVNNEQFF.

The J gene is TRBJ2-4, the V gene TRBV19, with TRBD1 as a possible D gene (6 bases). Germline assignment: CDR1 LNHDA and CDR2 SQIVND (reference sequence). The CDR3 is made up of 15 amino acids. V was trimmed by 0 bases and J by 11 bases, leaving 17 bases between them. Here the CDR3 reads CASSIEGQGKTLQYF. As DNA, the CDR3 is TGTGCCAGTAGTATAGAGGGGCAGGGGAAAACCCTTCAGTACTTC.

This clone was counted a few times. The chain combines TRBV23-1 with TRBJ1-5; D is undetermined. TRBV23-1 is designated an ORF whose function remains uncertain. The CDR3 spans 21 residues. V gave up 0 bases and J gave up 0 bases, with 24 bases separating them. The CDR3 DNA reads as TGCGCCAGCAGTCAATCTGGTGTGACGGACGGGGTAGGACGTAGCAATCAGCCCCAGCATTTT. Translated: CASSQSGVTDGVGRSNQPQHF.

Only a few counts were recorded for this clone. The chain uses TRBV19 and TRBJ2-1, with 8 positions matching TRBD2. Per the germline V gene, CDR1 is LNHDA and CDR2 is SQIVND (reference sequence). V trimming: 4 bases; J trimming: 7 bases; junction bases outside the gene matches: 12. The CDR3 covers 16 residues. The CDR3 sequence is CASSTYSGMGGNEQFF. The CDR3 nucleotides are TGTGCCAGTAGTACATATAGCGGGATGGGTGGAAATGAGCAGTTCTTC.

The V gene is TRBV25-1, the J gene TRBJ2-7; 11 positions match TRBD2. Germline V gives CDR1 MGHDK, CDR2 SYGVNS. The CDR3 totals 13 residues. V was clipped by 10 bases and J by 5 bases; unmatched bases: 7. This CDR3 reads CAIGLAGKDEQYF. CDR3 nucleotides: TGTGCCATCGGACTAGCGGGTAAAGACGAGCAGTACTTC.

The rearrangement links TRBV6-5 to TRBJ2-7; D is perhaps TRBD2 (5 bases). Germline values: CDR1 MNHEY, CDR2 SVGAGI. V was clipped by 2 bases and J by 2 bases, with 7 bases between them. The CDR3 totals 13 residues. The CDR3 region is CASSYTRAYEQYF. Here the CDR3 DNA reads TGTGCCAGCAGTTACACTAGAGCCTACGAGCAGTACTTC.

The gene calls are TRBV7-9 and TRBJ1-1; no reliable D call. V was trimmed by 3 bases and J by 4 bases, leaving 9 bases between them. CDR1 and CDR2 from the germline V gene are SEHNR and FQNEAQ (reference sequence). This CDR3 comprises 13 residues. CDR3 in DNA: TGTGCCAGCAGCTTCGGGGAGGGCACTGAAGCTTTCTTT. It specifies CASSFGEGTEAFF. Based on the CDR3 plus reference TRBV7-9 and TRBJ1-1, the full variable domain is DTGVSQNPRHKITKRGQNVTFRCDPISEHNRLYWYRQTLGQGPEFLTYFQNEAQLEKSRLLSDRFSAERPKGSFSTLEIQRTEQGDSAMYLCASSFGEGTEAFFGQGTRLTVV.

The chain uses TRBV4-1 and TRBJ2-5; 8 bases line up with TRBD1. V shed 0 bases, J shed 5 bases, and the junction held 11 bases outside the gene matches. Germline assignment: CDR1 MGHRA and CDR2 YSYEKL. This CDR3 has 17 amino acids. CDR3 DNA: TGCGCCAGCAGCCAAGATAGGGGCAGGGGGCTTGGGGAGACCCAGTACTTC. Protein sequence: CASSQDRGRGLGETQYF.

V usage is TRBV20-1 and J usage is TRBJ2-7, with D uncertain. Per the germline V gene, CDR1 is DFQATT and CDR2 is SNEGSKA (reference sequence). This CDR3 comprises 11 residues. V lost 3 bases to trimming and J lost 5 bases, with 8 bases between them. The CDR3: CSASDTDEQYF. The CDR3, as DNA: TGCAGTGCTAGTGACACTGACGAGCAGTACTTC.

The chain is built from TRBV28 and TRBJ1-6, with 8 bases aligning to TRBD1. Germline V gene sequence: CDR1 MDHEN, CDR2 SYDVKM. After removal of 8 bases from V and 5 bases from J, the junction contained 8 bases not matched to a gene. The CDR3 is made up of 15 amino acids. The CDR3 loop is CASSRQGNNNSPLHF. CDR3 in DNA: TGTGCCAGCTCTAGACAGGGGAATAATAATTCACCCCTCCACTTT.

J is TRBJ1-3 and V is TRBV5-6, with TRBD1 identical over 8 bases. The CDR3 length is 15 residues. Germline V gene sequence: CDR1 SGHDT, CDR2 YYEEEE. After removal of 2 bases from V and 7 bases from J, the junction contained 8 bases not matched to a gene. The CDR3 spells CASSFLTTGENTIYF. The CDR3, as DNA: TGTGCCAGCAGCTTCCTGACGACAGGGGAGAACACCATATATTTT.

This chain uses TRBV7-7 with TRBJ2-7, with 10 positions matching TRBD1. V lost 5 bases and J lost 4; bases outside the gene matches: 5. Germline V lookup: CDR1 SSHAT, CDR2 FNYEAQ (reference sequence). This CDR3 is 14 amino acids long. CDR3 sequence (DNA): TGTGCCAGCAGCGAGGGACAGGGGACTTACGAGCAGTACTTC. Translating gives CASSEGQGTYEQYF.

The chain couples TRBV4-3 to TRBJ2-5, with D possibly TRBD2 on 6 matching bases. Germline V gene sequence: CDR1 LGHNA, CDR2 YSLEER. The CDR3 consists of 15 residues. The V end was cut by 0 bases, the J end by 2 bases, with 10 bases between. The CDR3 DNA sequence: TGCGCCAGCAGCCAAGATTGGGGGGTACAAGAGACCCAGTACTTC. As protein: CASSQDWGVQETQYF.

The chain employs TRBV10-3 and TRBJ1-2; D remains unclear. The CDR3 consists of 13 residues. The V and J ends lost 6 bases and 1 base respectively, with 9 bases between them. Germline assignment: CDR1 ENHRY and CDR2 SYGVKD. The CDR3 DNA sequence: TGTGCCATCAGGGAAGGAGTTAACTATGGCTACACCTTC. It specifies CAIREGVNYGYTF.

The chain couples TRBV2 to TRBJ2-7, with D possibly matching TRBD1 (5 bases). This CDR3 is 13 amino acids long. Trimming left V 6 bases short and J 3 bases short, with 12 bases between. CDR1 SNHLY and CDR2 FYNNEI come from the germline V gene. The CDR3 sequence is CASSRQLNYEQYF. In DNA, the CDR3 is TGTGCCAGCAGCCGACAGTTAAACTACGAGCAGTACTTC.

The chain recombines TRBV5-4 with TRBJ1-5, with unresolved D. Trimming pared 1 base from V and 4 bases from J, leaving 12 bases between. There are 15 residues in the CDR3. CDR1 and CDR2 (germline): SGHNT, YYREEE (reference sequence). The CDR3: CASSLKEGGNQPQHF. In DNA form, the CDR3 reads TGTGCCAGCAGCTTGAAGGAGGGTGGGAATCAGCCCCAGCATTTT.

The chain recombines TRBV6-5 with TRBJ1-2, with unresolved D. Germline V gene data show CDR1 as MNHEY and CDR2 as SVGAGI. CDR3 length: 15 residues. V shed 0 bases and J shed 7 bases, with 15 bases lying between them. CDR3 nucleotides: TGTGCCAGCAGTTACTCGATGCCCGGGTCGGGTGGCTACACCTTC. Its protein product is CASSYSMPGSGGYTF.

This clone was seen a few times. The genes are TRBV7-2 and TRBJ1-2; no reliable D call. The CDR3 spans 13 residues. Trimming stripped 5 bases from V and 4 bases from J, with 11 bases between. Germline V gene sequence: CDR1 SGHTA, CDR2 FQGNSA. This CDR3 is CASSPQVAYGYTF. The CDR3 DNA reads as TGTGCCAGCAGCCCTCAGGTTGCCTATGGCTACACCTTC.

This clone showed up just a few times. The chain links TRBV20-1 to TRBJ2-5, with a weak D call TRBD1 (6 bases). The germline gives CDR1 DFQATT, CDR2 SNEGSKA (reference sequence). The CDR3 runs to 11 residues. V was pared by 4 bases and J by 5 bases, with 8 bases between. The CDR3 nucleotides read TGCAGTGCTAAGGGGGTGGAGACCCAGTACTTC. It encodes CSAKGVETQYF.

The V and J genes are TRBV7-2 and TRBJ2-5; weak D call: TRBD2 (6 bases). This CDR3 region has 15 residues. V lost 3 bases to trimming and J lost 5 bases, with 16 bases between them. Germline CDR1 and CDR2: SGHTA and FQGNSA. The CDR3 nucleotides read TGTGCCAGCAGCTTTATCGGGAGTGGAGGGGAGACCCAGTACTTC. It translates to CASSFIGSGGETQYF.

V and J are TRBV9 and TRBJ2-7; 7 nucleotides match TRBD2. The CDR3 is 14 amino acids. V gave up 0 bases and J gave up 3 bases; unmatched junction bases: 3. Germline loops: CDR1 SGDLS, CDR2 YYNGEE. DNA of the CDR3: TGTGCCAGCAGCGTAGGAGCTAGCGGCTACGAGCAGTACTTC. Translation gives CASSVGASGYEQYF.

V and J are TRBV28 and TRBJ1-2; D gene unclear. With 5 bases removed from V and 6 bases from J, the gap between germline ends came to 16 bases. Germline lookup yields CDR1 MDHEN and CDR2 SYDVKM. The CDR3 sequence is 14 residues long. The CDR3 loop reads CASSPSGRVNGYTF. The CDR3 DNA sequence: TGTGCCAGCAGTCCCTCCGGGAGGGTCAATGGCTACACCTTC.

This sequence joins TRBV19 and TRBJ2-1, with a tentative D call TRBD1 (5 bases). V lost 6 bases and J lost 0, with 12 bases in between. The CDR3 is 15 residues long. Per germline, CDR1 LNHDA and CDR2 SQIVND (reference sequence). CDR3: CASRTDGSSYNEQFF. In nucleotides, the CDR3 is TGTGCCAGTAGGACAGACGGTAGCTCCTACAATGAGCAGTTCTTC.

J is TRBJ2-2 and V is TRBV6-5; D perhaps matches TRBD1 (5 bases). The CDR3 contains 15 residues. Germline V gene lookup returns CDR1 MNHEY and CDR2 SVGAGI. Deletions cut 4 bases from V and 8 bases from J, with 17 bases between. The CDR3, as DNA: TGTGCCAGCAGTTTTGGGGCAGCCTCGTTTGGGGAGCTGTTTTTT. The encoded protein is CASSFGAASFGELFF.

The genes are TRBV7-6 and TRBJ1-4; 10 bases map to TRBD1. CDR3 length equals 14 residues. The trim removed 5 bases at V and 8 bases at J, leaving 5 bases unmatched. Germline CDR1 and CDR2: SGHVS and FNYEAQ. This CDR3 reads CASSMGQGREKLFF. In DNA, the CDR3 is TGTGCCAGCAGCATGGGACAGGGGAGGGAAAAACTGTTTTTT.

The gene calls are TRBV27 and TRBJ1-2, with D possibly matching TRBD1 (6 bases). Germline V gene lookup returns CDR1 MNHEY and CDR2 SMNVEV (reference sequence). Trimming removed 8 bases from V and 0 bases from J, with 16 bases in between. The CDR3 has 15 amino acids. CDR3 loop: CASAKGQSTNYGYTF. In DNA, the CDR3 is TGTGCCAGCGCGAAGGGACAATCTACTAACTATGGCTACACCTTC.